The 22 T cell receptor beta chains below were found in one sample sequenced in a study of T cells after posttransplantation cyclophosphamide. TCRdb's copy holds only in-frame clones and misses some; the assay was immunoSEQ multiplex PCR. The table shows tens of thousands of clones, with roughly two thirds occurring only once. The sample taken for sequencing was memory CD4+ T cells sorted from PBMCs. These receptors were taken from a woman in her fifties or sixties in good health, CMV-negative, and a related stem cell transplant donor.

This sequence joins TRBV7-2 and TRBJ1-2; 11 positions agree with TRBD1. Unmatched junction bases numbered 11, after V lost 8 bases and J lost 6 bases. This CDR3 has 15 amino acids. Per germline, CDR1 SGHTA and CDR2 FQGNSA. Here the CDR3 DNA reads TGTGCCAGCCGGATTCCGGGACAGGGGGTCCATGGCTACACCTTC. It specifies CASRIPGQGVHGYTF.

This clone has a single count. The chain links TRBV15 to TRBJ1-3, with TRBD1 matching 7 bases. J gave up 3 bases and V 3 bases, and 8 bases lay outside the gene matches. From germline, CDR1 is LNHNV and CDR2 YYDKDF (reference sequence). The CDR3 covers 16 residues. The CDR3 nucleotides are TGTGCCACCAGCAGGAACAGGGGTCTCGATGGAAACACCATATATTTT. Protein product: CATSRNRGLDGNTIYF.

The chain joins TRBV2 to TRBJ2-3; 7 bases align to TRBD2. CDR1 and CDR2 (germline): SNHLY, FYNNEI. CDR3 length: 16 residues. With V trimmed by 6 bases and J by 1 base, 10 bases remained unmatched. The chain's CDR3 is CASRGFAGVGTDTQYF. In DNA form, the CDR3 reads TGTGCCAGCAGGGGGTTTGCGGGAGTTGGCACAGATACGCAGTATTTT.

The chain recombines TRBV19 with TRBJ1-5, with 11 bases fitting TRBD1. The length of the CDR3 is 16 residues. J was trimmed by 6 bases and V by 8 bases; bases with no gene match: 12. Germline-derived CDR1 and CDR2 are LNHDA and SQIVND (reference sequence). The CDR3 spells CASGAWGQGERQPQHF. For the CDR3, the DNA is TGTGCCAGTGGAGCTTGGGGACAGGGGGAGCGTCAGCCCCAGCATTTT. The full variable domain, its missing parts supplied by reference TRBV19 and TRBJ1-5, is DGGITQSPKYLFRKEGQNVTLSCEQNLNHDAMYWYRQDPGQGLRLIYYSQIVNDFQKGDIAEGYSVSREKKESFPLTVTSAQKNPTAFYLCASGAWGQGERQPQHFGDGTRLSIL.

The chain links TRBV6-1 to TRBJ2-1; TRBD1 might be the D (6 bases). Between the trimmed V and J ends, which lost 5 bases and 8 bases, there was a span of 16 bases. Germline-derived CDR1 and CDR2 are MNHNS and SASEGT. This CDR3 spans 14 amino acids. The CDR3 DNA reads TGTGCCAGCAGTACCCCGGGACACAGGGATGAGCAGTTCTTC. The encoded protein is CASSTPGHRDEQFF.

The chain links TRBV18 to TRBJ2-1; 11 bases line up with TRBD1. Trimming at V came to 3 bases and at J to 0 bases, leaving 4 bases not matched to a gene. CDR3 length: 17 residues. Germline CDR1 reads KGHSH; CDR2 reads LQKENI. The CDR3 loop is CASSPDRGLYSYNEQFF. The CDR3, as DNA: TGTGCCAGCTCACCGGACAGGGGGCTGTACTCCTACAATGAGCAGTTCTTC.

The gene calls are TRBV19 and TRBJ1-1; D call uncertain. V lost 10 bases to trimming and J lost 0 bases, with 12 bases between them. The CDR3 runs 13 residues. The germline V gene encodes CDR1 LNHDA and CDR2 SQIVND (reference sequence). The DNA of the CDR3 is TGTGCCACCAAAGGGAGACTGAACACTGAAGCTTTCTTT. Protein: CATKGRLNTEAFF.

The chain combines TRBV5-1 with TRBJ1-1; TRBD1 aligns across 9 bases. The CDR3 runs 15 residues. Germline CDR1 SGHRS, CDR2 YFSETQ. V lost 4 bases, J lost 2 bases, and 6 bases stayed unmatched. CDR3 protein: CASSAGQGLNTEAFF. CDR3 sequence (DNA): TGCGCCAGCAGCGCGGGACAGGGCCTTAACACTGAAGCTTTCTTT.

This clone was counted between two and nine times. The V gene is TRBV6-5, the J gene TRBJ1-4; 9 positions agree with TRBD1. Germline lookup yields CDR1 MNHEY and CDR2 SVGAGI. This CDR3 is built from 14 residues. Trimming cost V 2 bases and J 7 bases; bases outside gene matches: 2. In nucleotides, the CDR3 is TGTGCCAGCAGTTACACGACAGGGGGTGAAAAACTGTTTTTT. This encodes CASSYTTGGEKLFF.

The chain joins TRBV4-1 to TRBJ2-1, with D tentatively TRBD2 (5 bases). The V end was cut by 5 bases, the J end by 0 bases, with 14 bases between. Germline values: CDR1 MGHRA, CDR2 YSYEKL. The CDR3 runs 16 residues. CDR3 protein: CASSSPVGSSYNEQFF. Written as DNA, the CDR3 is TGCGCCAGCAGCTCCCCTGTGGGGAGCTCCTACAATGAGCAGTTCTTC.

The genes are TRBV9 and TRBJ2-2; 9 positions match TRBD2. The CDR3 contains 16 residues. V shed 0 bases, J shed 7 bases, and the junction held 7 bases outside the gene matches. Germline V gene lookup returns CDR1 SGDLS and CDR2 YYNGEE. CDR3 DNA sequence: TGTGCCAGCAGCGTAGGAAGAACTAGCGGGTTCGGGGAGCTGTTTTTT. This codes for CASSVGRTSGFGELFF. Combining the CDR3 with reference TRBV9 and TRBJ2-2 gives the whole variable domain DSGVTQTPKHLITATGQRVTLRCSPRSGDLSVYWYQQSLDQGLQFLIQYYNGEERAKGNILERFSAQQFPDLHSELNLSSLELGDSALYFCASSVGRTSGFGELFFGEGSRLTVL.

The chain carries TRBV7-2 and TRBJ2-3; 10 bases align to TRBD1. J gave up 4 bases and V 5 bases, and 9 bases lay outside the gene matches. The length of the CDR3 is 16 residues. Germline V gene data show CDR1 as SGHTA and CDR2 as FQGNSA. The CDR3 DNA sequence: TGTGCCAGCAGCCCCCGGACAGGGGGGAGTGCAGATACGCAGTATTTT. This codes for CASSPRTGGSADTQYF.

V gene TRBV7-2 combines with J gene TRBJ2-1; D is unclear. This CDR3 region has 11 residues. CDR1 SGHTA and CDR2 FQGNSA come from the germline V gene. Here the CDR3 DNA reads TGTGCGTCGCTAGTATACAATGAGCAGTTCTTC. Protein sequence: CASLVYNEQFF.

V is TRBV7-2 and J is TRBJ2-3; 9 bases match TRBD1. V was pared by 4 bases and J by 3 bases, with 5 bases of the junction left unmatched. This CDR3 spans 15 amino acids. Looked up from germline, CDR1 is SGHTA and CDR2 is FQGNSA. CDR3 region: CASSSGQGITDTQYF. In DNA, the CDR3 is TGTGCCAGCAGCTCCGGACAGGGGATAACAGATACGCAGTATTTT.

By its share, this clone is medium-sized. V and J are TRBV15 and TRBJ2-2, with a weak D call TRBD2 (6 bases). CDR1 and CDR2 (germline): LNHNV, YYDKDF (reference sequence). The V end was cut by 3 bases, the J end by 6 bases, with 11 bases between. This CDR3 has 14 amino acids. The CDR3 DNA sequence: TGTGCCACCAGCAGGACTAGTAGTTCCGGGGAGCTGTTTTTT. Its translation: CATSRTSSSGELFF.

The chain couples TRBV7-3 to TRBJ1-6; 8 positions agree with TRBD1. V was clipped by 1 base and J by 9 bases; unmatched bases: 5. The CDR3 is 15 amino acids. The V gene's germline CDR1 is SGHTA and CDR2 FQGTGA. The CDR3 region is CASSLKGQGGSPLHF. The CDR3 coding sequence is TGTGCCAGCAGCTTAAAAGGACAGGGCGGTTCACCCCTCCACTTT.

This clone was detected only once. The rearrangement joins TRBV7-2 to TRBJ2-7, with 7 nucleotides matching TRBD2. This CDR3 spans 15 amino acids. Trimming took 0 bases from V and 6 from J; bases not matched to a gene: 8. Germline V gene lookup returns CDR1 SGHTA and CDR2 FQGNSA. This CDR3 is CASSLAAGLNREQYF. CDR3 bases: TGTGCCAGCAGCTTAGCAGCGGGGTTAAACCGCGAGCAGTACTTC.

In this sample, this clone turned up once. This chain joins TRBV7-9 and TRBJ1-4, with D maybe TRBD1 (6 bases). The CDR3 runs to 15 residues. Germline CDR1 is SEHNR and CDR2 is FQNEAQ (reference sequence). The V gene lost 2 bases and the J gene lost 5 bases, with 12 bases spanning the gap. In DNA form, the CDR3 reads TGTGCCAGCAGCTTAATCAGGGGCGAGAATGAAAAACTGTTTTTT. This codes for CASSLIRGENEKLFF.

Concerning this clone itself: Sequence at one end of the junction differs from germline and may be a read error. CDR3 amino acids: CASSYSSSNTEAFF. CDR3 nucleotides: TGTGCCAGCAGTTACTCGAGTTCGAACACTGAAGCTTTCTTT. V and J are TRBV6-4 and TRBJ1-1; no clear D. Per the germline V gene, CDR1 is MRHNA and CDR2 is SNTAGT. CDR3 size: 14 residues.

The chain links TRBV9 to TRBJ1-4; TRBD1 matches 8 bases. This CDR3 region has 14 residues. Losses at the gene ends were 3 bases for V and 7 bases for J; bases not matched to a gene: 5. Germline V CDR1 and CDR2: SGDLS, YYNGEE. CDR3 in amino acids: CASSGRQGPEKLFF. As DNA, the CDR3 is TGTGCCAGCAGCGGCAGACAGGGGCCTGAAAAACTGTTTTTT.

J is TRBJ1-2 and V is TRBV2; the D gene is possibly TRBD1 (6 bases). This CDR3 has 13 residues. CDR1 is SNHLY, CDR2 FYNNEI, per germline. V lost 2 bases, J lost 7 bases, and 11 bases lay in between. The CDR3 loop is CASSERSGVGYTF. The CDR3 DNA follows: TGTGCCAGCAGTGAAAGGTCAGGGGTTGGCTACACCTTC.

This rearrangement joins TRBV5-4 to TRBJ1-1; D gene uncertain. CDR3 length: 17 residues. Germline CDR1 and CDR2: SGHNT and YYREEE (reference sequence). Trimming left V 0 bases short and J 2 bases short, with 17 bases between. The CDR3 loop is CASSLVRGTMVNTEAFF. CDR3 in DNA: TGTGCCAGCAGCTTGGTTCGGGGAACTATGGTAAACACTGAAGCTTTCTTT.